This T cell receptor (beta chain) was captured in a study of shared clonotypes between healthy human individuals. Study-level information: Each donor's CD4 naive and CD4 memory cells filled three plates apiece, CD8 naive two, and CD8 memory one. Study conclusions and caveats: The study's rarefaction showed incomplete sorted-subset sequencing despite large depth.

Of note for this clone: The antigen is not known.

In the sorted-subset replicate PCRs, 200 ng DNA, 25,000 to 30,000 T cell genomes, was used. The method was immunoSEQ multiplex PCR; TCRdb's version includes in-frame clones alone and lacks a portion of them. The table records more than 550,000 clones, over 55% of them present only once. Sequencing was performed on memory CD4+ T cells sorted from blood. Subset denoted: CD45RA-negative fraction. The sequence derives from a woman aged 30 to 39 in good health.

The CDR3 loop is CASSYLGGTSNQPQHF. The CDR3 DNA reads as TGTGCCAGCAGTTATCTTGGGGGGACCAGCAATCAGCCCCAGCATTTT. This sequence joins TRBV28 and TRBJ1-5; TRBD1 is a possible D gene (5 bases). CDR1 and CDR2 (germline): MDHEN, SYDVKM. This CDR3 has 16 amino acids. V lost 4 bases and J 1 base, leaving 14 bases between the germline ends. The full variable domain, in which reference TRBV28 and TRBJ1-5 provide the parts outside the CDR3, is DVKVTQSSRYLVKRTGEKVFLECVQDMDHENMFWYRQDPGLGLRLIYFSYDVKMKEKGDIPEGYSVSREKKERFSLILESASTNQTSMYLCASSYLGGTSNQPQHFGDGTRLSIL.